This TCR beta chain was retrieved from a study of identical twins. TCRdb passed the 5' RACE reads through MiXCR, listing each CDR3 protein once. The data contain more than 600,000 distinct CDR3 sequences, 18% of them singletons. V lost 2 bases, J lost 3 bases, and 10 bases lay in between. The CDR3 extends over 13 amino acids. Germline CDR1 is DFQATT and CDR2 is SNEGSKA (reference sequence). These data were likewise used in another study, on T cells expressing NK-cell markers. From that second work: For six donors, the dominant NKG2C+ clonotypes made up roughly 1.0-7.5% of their CD8+ T cells.

The sequencing input was PBMCs. This TCR was recovered from a woman aged 18-29 years in good health. This rearrangement joins TRBV20-1 to TRBJ1-2; D remains unclear. Here the CDR3 reads CSARTTLDYGYTF. In DNA, the CDR3 is TGCAGTGCTAGAACGACGCTTGACTATGGCTACACCTTC.